This T cell receptor (beta chain) was observed in a study of post-analysis software for immune sequencing data. Germline assignment: CDR1 SGHVS and CDR2 FQNEAQ. V was clipped by 5 bases and J by 2 bases, with 20 bases between them. The CDR3 contains 17 residues. Prepared TCR beta cDNA libraries contained unique molecular identifiers. TCRdb passed the PCR reads through MiXCR, listing each CDR3 protein once. This repertoire shows around 150,000 distinct CDR3 sequences, approximately 35% found once; its top ten account for under 30%. The material sequenced was blood, taken after autologous hematopoietic stem cell transplantation. This TCR came from a girl between 5 and 17 years old with multiple sclerosis. This rearrangement joins TRBV7-8 to TRBJ2-3; D perhaps matches TRBD2 (6 bases). CDR3 DNA sequence: TGTGCCAGCAGCCCAAACCTCCGGGACTTTCCCACAGATACGCAGTATTTT. This codes for CASSPNLRDFPTDTQYF.